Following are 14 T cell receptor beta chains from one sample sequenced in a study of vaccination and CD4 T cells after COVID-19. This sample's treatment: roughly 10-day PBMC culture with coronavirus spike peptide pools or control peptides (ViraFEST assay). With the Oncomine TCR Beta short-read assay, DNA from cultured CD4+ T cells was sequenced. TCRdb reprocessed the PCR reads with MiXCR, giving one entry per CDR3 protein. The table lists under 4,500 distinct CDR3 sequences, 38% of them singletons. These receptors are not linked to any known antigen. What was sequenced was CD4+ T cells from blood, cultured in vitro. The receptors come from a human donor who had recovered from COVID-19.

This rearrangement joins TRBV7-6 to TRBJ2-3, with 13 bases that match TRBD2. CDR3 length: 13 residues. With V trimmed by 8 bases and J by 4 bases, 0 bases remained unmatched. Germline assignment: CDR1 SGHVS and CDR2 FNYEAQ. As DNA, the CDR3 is TGTGCCAGCGGACTAGCGGGAGCAGATACGCAGTATTTT. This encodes CASGLAGADTQYF.

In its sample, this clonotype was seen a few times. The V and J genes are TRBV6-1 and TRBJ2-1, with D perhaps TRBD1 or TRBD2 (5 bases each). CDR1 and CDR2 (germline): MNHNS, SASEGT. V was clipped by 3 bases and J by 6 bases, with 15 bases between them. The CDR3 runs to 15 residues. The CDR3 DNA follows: TGTGCCAGCAGTGATCTAGTCGGGGCCTCCAATGAGCAGTTCTTC. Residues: CASSDLVGASNEQFF.

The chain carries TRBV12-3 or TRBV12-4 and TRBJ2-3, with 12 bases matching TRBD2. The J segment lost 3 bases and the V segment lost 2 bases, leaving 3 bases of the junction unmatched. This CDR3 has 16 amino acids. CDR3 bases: TGTGCCAGCAGTTTAAGACTAGCGGGGGTGACAGATACGCAGTATTTT. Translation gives CASSLRLAGVTDTQYF.

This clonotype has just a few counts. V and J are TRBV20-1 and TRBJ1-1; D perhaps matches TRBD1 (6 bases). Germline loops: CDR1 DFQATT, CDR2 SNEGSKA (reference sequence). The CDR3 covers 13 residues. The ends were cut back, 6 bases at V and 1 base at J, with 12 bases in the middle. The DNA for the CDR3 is TGCAGTGCGAGACAGGTAGGGAACACTGAAGCTTTCTTT. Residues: CSARQVGNTEAFF.

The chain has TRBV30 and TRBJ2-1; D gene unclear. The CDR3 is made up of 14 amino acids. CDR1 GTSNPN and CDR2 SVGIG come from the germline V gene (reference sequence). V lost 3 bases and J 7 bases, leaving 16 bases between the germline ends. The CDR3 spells CAWRVPWTSNEQFF. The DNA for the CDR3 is TGTGCCTGGAGGGTACCTTGGACCTCTAATGAGCAGTTCTTC.

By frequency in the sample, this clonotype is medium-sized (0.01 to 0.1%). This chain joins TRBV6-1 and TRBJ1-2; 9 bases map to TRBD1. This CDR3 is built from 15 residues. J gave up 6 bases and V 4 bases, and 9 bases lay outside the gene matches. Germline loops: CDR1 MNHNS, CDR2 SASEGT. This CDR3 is CASSGGTGSLDGYTF. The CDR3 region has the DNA TGTGCCAGCAGTGGCGGGACAGGGTCTTTGGATGGCTACACCTTC.

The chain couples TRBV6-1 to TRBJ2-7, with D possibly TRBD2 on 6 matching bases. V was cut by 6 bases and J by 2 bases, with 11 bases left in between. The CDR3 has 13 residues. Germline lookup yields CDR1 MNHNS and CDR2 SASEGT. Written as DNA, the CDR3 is TGTGCCAGCAGCCGGGACTCCCCCTACGAGCAGTACTTC. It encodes CASSRDSPYEQYF.

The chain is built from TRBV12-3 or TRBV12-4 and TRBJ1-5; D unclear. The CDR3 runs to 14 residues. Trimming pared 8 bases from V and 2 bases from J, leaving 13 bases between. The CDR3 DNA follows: TGTGCCAGCGGCTATCCGGAGGGCAATCAGCCCCAGCATTTT. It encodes CASGYPEGNQPQHF.

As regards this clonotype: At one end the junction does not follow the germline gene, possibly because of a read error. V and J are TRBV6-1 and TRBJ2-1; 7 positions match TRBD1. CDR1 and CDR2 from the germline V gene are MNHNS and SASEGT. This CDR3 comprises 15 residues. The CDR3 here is CVSSHRDRIYNEQFF. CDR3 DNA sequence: TGTGTCAGCAGTCACCGGGACAGAATTTACAATGAGCAGTTCTTC.

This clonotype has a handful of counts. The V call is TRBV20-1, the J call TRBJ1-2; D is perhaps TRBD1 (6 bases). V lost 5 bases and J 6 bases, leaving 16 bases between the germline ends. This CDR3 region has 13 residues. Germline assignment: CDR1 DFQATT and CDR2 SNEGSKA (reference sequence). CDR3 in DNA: TGCAGTGCTCAAAAGGGGGGGTACGATGGCTACACCTTC. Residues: CSAQKGGYDGYTF.

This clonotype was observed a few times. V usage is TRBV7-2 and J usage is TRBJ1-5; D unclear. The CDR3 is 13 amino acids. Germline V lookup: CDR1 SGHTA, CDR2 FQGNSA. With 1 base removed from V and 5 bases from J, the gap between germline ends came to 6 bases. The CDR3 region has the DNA TGTGCCAGCAGCTTAGTGGACCATCAGCCCCAGCATTTT. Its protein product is CASSLVDHQPQHF.

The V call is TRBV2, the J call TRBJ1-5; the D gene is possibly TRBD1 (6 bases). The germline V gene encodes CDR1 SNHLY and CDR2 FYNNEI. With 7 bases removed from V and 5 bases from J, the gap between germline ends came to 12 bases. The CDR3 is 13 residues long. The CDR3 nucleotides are TGTGCCAGCACAGGGGAGCGAGATCAGCCCCAGCATTTT. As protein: CASTGERDQPQHF.

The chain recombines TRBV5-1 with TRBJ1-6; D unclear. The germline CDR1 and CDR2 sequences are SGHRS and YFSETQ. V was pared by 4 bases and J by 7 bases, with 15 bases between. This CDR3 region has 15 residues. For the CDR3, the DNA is TGCGCCAGCAGCCGGGAGGGTGTGCTCAATTCACCCCTCCACTTT. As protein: CASSREGVLNSPLHF.

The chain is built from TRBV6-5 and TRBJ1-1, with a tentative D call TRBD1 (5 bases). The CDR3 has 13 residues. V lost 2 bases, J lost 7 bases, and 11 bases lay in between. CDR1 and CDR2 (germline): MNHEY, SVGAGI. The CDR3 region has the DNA TGTGCCAGCAGTTACGTGGGACCGGATGAAGCTTTCTTT. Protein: CASSYVGPDEAFF.